The present T cell receptor beta chain was sequenced within a study of shared clonotypes between healthy human individuals. This clone has only one observation. At the DNA level, this CDR3 is encoded by other sequences in the same sample as well. For every subset, genomic DNA was evenly distributed across several immunoSEQ plates. Assay used: immunoSEQ multiplex PCR; TCRdb lists only in-frame clones, some missing. The sample has about 560,000 clones; just over 75% are singletons. Between the trimmed V and J ends, which lost 2 bases and 2 bases, there was a span of 10 bases. Looked up from germline, CDR1 is SGHTA and CDR2 is FQGTGA. CDR3 length equals 16 residues.

The sequence was obtained from a woman in her thirties or forties in good health. Some clones in this sample may be carry-over from other donors' samples. The sample consisted of PBMCs. The chain carries TRBV7-3 and TRBJ2-6; D possibly corresponds to TRBD1 (6 bases). Here the CDR3 DNA reads TGTGCCAGCAGCTTAGGAGCAGGGGCTGGGGCCAACGTCCTGACTTTC. It codes for CASSLGAGAGANVLTF.